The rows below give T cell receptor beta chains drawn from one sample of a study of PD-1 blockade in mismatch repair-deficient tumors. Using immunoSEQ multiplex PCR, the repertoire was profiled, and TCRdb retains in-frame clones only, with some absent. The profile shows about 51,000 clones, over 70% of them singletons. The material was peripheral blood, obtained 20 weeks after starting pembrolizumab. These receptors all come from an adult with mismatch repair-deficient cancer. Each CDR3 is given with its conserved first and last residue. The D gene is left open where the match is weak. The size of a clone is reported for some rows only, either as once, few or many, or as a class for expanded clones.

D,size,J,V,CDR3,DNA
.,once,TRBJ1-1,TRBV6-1,CASSGRGRGNTEAFF,TGTGCCAGCAGTGGGAGGGGCAGGGGGAACACTGAAGCTTTCTTT
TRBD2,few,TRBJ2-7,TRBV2,CASSPGRYEQYF,TGTGCCAGCAGTCCCGGGAGGTACGAGCAGTACTTC
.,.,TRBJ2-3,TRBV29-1,CSVEDEGGRFVDTQYF,TGCAGCGTTGAAGATGAGGGGGGACGTTTTGTAGATACGCAGTATTTT
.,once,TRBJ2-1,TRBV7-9,CASSLDPPPRDEQFF,TGTGCCAGCAGCTTAGATCCTCCCCCTAGGGATGAGCAGTTCTTC
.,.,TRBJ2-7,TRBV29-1,CSVVTDLTYEQYF,TGCAGCGTCGTGACTGACCTTACCTACGAGCAGTACTTC
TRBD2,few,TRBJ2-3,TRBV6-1,CASSATSRINTQYF,TGTGCCAGCAGCGCGACTAGCCGTATAAATACGCAGTATTTT
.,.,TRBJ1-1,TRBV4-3,CASRKSGVSGENTEAFF,TGCGCCAGCAGAAAATCGGGGGTAAGCGGGGAGAACACTGAAGCTTTCTTT
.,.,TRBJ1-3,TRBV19,CASSPRTESSGNTIYF,TGTGCCAGTAGTCCTCGGACGGAAAGCTCTGGAAACACCATATATTTT
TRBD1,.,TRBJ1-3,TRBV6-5,CASSLDRGGNTIYF,TGTGCCAGCAGCCTCGACAGGGGCGGAAACACCATATATTTT
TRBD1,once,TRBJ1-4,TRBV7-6,CASSTRQGANEKLFF,TGTGCCAGCAGCACCCGACAGGGAGCTAATGAAAAACTGTTTTTT
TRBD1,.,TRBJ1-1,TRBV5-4,CASSQDRGFTEAFF,TGTGCCAGCAGCCAGGACAGGGGGTTCACTGAAGCTTTCTTT